Below are 17 T cell receptor beta chains sequenced from a single sample in a study of blood T cell repertoires in COVID-19. Clones were sequenced by immunoSEQ multiplex PCR, and TCRdb holds only the in-frame ones, with some missing. The data show around 260,000 clones, roughly 85% seen once. The sequenced sample was PBMCs or T cells enriched from blood (not recorded which). These receptors were taken from a woman aged 30 to 39 who had recovered from COVID-19.

This rearrangement joins TRBV27 to TRBJ2-7, with D perhaps TRBD1 (6 bases). Trimming left V 5 bases short and J 4 bases short, with 15 bases between. CDR1 is MNHEY, CDR2 SMNVEV, per germline (reference sequence). CDR3 length: 14 residues. The CDR3 nucleotides are TGTGCCAGCAGTGTGTTAGGACAGACTTACGAGCAGTACTTC. It yields the protein CASSVLGQTYEQYF.

This chain connects TRBV28 to TRBJ1-2; no clear D gene. Trimming stripped 1 base from V and 5 bases from J, with 11 bases between. Germline assignment: CDR1 MDHEN and CDR2 SYDVKM. The length of the CDR3 is 14 residues. The CDR3 nucleotides are TGTGCCAGCAGTTTATCCGGGATTCTGTATGGCTACACCTTC. As protein: CASSLSGILYGYTF.

The chain employs TRBV28 and TRBJ2-7; 14 bases line up with TRBD2. From germline, CDR1 is MDHEN and CDR2 SYDVKM. V dropped 5 bases and J dropped 2; count of bases not matched to a gene: 14. CDR3 size: 19 residues. This CDR3 reads CASSPSRSGTSGSPYEQYF. CDR3 sequence (DNA): TGTGCCAGCAGTCCATCACGATCCGGGACTAGCGGGAGCCCCTACGAGCAGTACTTC. Supplemented by reference TRBV28 and TRBJ2-7, the full variable domain reads DVKVTQSSRYLVKRTGEKVFLECVQDMDHENMFWYRQDPGLGLRLIYFSYDVKMKEKGDIPEGYSVSREKKERFSLILESASTNQTSMYLCASSPSRSGTSGSPYEQYFGPGTRLTVT.

V usage is TRBV29-1 and J usage is TRBJ1-2, with TRBD1 as a possible D gene (5 bases). Trimming removed 6 bases at V and 1 base at J, with 15 bases between. This CDR3 region has 14 residues. The germline V gene has CDR1 SQVTM and CDR2 ANQGSEA. CDR3 sequence reads: CSVLPRGSNYGYTF. The CDR3 nucleotides read TGCAGCGTCCTCCCACGGGGGAGTAACTATGGCTACACCTTC.

This chain uses TRBV5-5 with TRBJ1-2; 8 bases fit TRBD1. V lost 4 bases, J lost 3 bases, and 8 bases stayed unmatched. This CDR3 has 15 residues. In germline, CDR1 is SGHKS, CDR2 YYEKEE (reference sequence). CDR3 DNA sequence: TGTGCCAGCAGCCCGCAGACAGGGGCCGACTATGGCTACACCTTC. This translates into CASSPQTGADYGYTF.

V gene TRBV29-1 combines with J gene TRBJ1-2, with a possible D match to TRBD1 (5 bases). Trimming removed 0 bases at V and 5 bases at J, with 16 bases between. The CDR3 consists of 15 residues. The germline V gene has CDR1 SQVTM and CDR2 ANQGSEA. CDR3 DNA sequence: TGCAGCGTTGAAGATCGCGGGAGGGCAGGGTATGGCTACACCTTC. Amino acids: CSVEDRGRAGYGYTF.

The rearrangement links TRBV6-5 to TRBJ2-7, with D possibly TRBD2 on 5 matching bases. This CDR3 contains 16 residues. Per germline, CDR1 MNHEY and CDR2 SVGAGI. Trimming shortened V by 2 bases and J by 4 bases, and 18 bases separated the two germline ends. CDR3 amino acids: CASSYRDPGRSYEQYF. CDR3 bases: TGTGCCAGCAGTTACCGAGATCCGGGAAGGTCTTACGAGCAGTACTTC.

As for this clone: An end of the junction does not agree with germline; a read error may underlie this. The chain has TRBV12-3 or TRBV12-4 and TRBJ2-3; D may be TRBD2 (6 bases). The CDR3 spans 12 residues. For the CDR3, the DNA is TGTGCCAGCAGTTTAGTCTTAGCGGCCGGGAATTTT. Its protein product is CASSLVLAAGNF.

Only a few counts were recorded for this clone. The chain uses TRBV6-4 and TRBJ1-2; 8 bases map to TRBD1. This CDR3 is 15 amino acids long. Germline-derived CDR1 and CDR2 are MRHNA and SNTAGT. V was pared by 3 bases and J by 0 bases, with 3 bases of the junction left unmatched. CDR3 in amino acids: CASSEGTGSNYGYTF. The DNA of the CDR3 is TGTGCCAGCAGTGAGGGGACAGGCTCTAACTATGGCTACACCTTC.

Written as DNA, the CDR3 is TGTGCCATCAGTGACCACCGGACAGGGGCTGGCTACACCTTC. Translating gives CAISDHRTGAGYTF. This chain connects TRBV10-3 to TRBJ1-2; 9 bases agree with TRBD1. The CDR3 is 14 amino acids. The germline V gene encodes CDR1 ENHRY and CDR2 SYGVKD. With V trimmed by 3 bases and J by 7 bases, 6 bases remained unmatched.

This chain connects TRBV6-5 to TRBJ1-1; no reliable D call. V lost 6 bases, J lost 3 bases, and 5 bases lay in between. The CDR3 consists of 11 residues. The germline V gene encodes CDR1 MNHEY and CDR2 SVGAGI. CDR3 DNA sequence: TGTGCCAGCAGGAGGGACACTGAAGCTTTCTTT. Its protein product is CASRRDTEAFF.

The genes are TRBV7-7 and TRBJ2-5; the D gene is possibly TRBD2 (6 bases). In germline, CDR1 is SSHAT, CDR2 FNYEAQ (reference sequence). The CDR3 length is 15 residues. Trimming pared 7 bases from V and 5 bases from J, leaving 20 bases between. The CDR3 here is CASTLVPGVMETQYF. Here the CDR3 DNA reads TGTGCCAGCACCCTTGTCCCGGGAGTGATGGAGACCCAGTACTTC.

The V call is TRBV21-1, the J call TRBJ1-5. TRBV21-1 is designated a pseudogene. The CDR3 extends over 15 amino acids. The CDR3 region has the DNA TGTGCCAGCAAATCTAGTCAATATAGCAATCAGCCCCAGCATTTT. It translates to CASKSSQYSNQPQHF.

The gene calls are TRBV10-3 and TRBJ2-2; D ambiguous. Trimming took 5 bases from V and 6 from J, leaving 7 bases between them. The germline CDR1 and CDR2 sequences are ENHRY and SYGVKD. This CDR3 is 12 amino acids long. Written as DNA, the CDR3 is TGTGCCATCAGTATTATAGCCGGGGAGCTGTTTTTT. It yields the protein CAISIIAGELFF.

The rearrangement uses TRBV20-1 and TRBJ1-2, with TRBD1 matching over 9 bases. The germline V gene has CDR1 DFQATT and CDR2 SNEGSKA (reference sequence). With V trimmed by 6 bases and J by 7 bases, 3 bases remained unmatched. The CDR3 is 11 amino acids. CDR3 residues: CSAGTGSGYTF. CDR3 in DNA: TGCAGTGCAGGGACAGGGTCTGGCTACACCTTC.

CDR3 DNA: TGCGCCAGCAGCTTCGGAGATGGGGCCTATGGCTACACCTTC. Its translation is CASSFGDGAYGYTF. This chain connects TRBV5-1 to TRBJ1-2; D may be TRBD1 (5 bases). The CDR3 length is 14 residues. V was clipped by 2 bases and J by 4 bases, with 12 bases between them. The germline V gene encodes CDR1 SGHRS and CDR2 YFSETQ. The variable domain in full, completed from reference TRBV5-1 and TRBJ1-2, reads KAGVTQTPRYLIKTRGQQVTLSCSPISGHRSVSWYQQTPGQGLQFLFEYFSETQRNKGNFPGRFSGRQFSNSRSEMNVSTLELGDSALYLCASSFGDGAYGYTFGSGTRLTVV.

The gene calls are TRBV28 and TRBJ2-7, with unresolved D. CDR1 is MDHEN and CDR2 is SYDVKM in the germline V gene. The V end was cut by 3 bases, the J end by 0 bases, with 6 bases between. The CDR3 extends over 13 amino acids. CDR3 amino acids: CASSFLASYEQYF. CDR3 in DNA: TGTGCCAGCAGTTTCCTGGCCTCCTACGAGCAGTACTTC.